The clone carrying this TCR beta chain was counted at least ten times. Its antigen is not known. Based on clinical symptoms, serum thyroxine and TRAb, thyroid ultrasound and orbital computed tomography, diagnoses were reached. The entry originates in a study of T cells in Graves' hyperthyroidism and ophthalmopathy. Overall study: Blood from the periphery was taken at initial diagnosis, before any treatment. Study outcomes and limitations: In simple terms, a model built on 13 V-J features told ophthalmopathy apart from stable hyperthyroidism.

Germline CDR1 SGHDT, CDR2 YYEEEE. This CDR3 has 13 residues. Trimming took 7 bases from V and 4 from J, leaving 14 bases between them. Amplification yielded TCR beta CDR3 regions, with RNA transcripts as the source. First-round RT-PCR of the TCR CDR3 relied on the HTBI primer set. From the multiplex PCR reads, TCRdb called clonotypes with MiXCR, one entry per CDR3 protein. The top ten clones hold roughly 13% of a sample with roughly 260,000 distinct CDR3 sequences, just over 14% of them seen once. This TCR derives from a woman in her 40s with Graves' hyperthyroidism that later progressed to Graves' ophthalmopathy. The chain recombines TRBV5-6 with TRBJ2-5, with D unresolved. Sequencing was carried out using blood. As DNA, the CDR3 is TGTGCCAGCTTAGGGCTTAGAAGAGAGACCCAGTACTTC. It specifies CASLGLRRETQYF.